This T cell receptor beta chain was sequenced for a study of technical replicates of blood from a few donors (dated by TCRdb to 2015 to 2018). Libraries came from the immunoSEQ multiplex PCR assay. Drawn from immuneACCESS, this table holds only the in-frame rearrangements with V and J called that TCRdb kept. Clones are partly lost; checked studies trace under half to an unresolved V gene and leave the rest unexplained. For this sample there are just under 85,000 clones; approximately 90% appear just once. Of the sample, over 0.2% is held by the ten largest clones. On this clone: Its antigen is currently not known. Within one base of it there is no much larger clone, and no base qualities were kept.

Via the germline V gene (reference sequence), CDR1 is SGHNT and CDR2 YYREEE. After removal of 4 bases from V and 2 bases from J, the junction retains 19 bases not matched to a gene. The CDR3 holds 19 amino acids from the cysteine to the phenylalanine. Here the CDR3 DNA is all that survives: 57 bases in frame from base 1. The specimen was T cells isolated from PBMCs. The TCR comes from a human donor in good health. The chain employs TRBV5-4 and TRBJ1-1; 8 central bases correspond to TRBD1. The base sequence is TGTGCCAGCAGCCCCACGTATTCGGACAGGGTATTTTTCAACACTGAAGCTTTCTTT. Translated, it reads CASSPTYSDRVFFNTEAFF.